The 18 T cell receptor beta chains reported below all come from one sample, sequenced in a study of monozygotic twins with cystic fibrosis. Sequenced by immunoSEQ multiplex PCR; TCRdb stores in-frame clones only, minus some. The sample carries roughly 26,000 clones, approximately 90% recorded once. What was sequenced was blood. The receptors stem from a girl aged 2-10 years with cystic fibrosis.

The chain has TRBV2 and TRBJ2-3, with 7 bases lining up with TRBD1. V was pared by 8 bases and J by 0 bases, with 8 bases of the junction left unmatched. This CDR3 is 15 amino acids long. Germline CDR1 SNHLY, CDR2 FYNNEI. The CDR3 loop reads CASGGQSLSTDTQYF. The CDR3 coding sequence is TGTGCCAGCGGGGGACAGTCACTTAGCACAGATACGCAGTATTTT.

The CDR3 DNA reads as TGCGCCAGCAGCCAAGATAGCGGGGGGGCCTGGGGCACAGATACGCAGTATTTT. Protein product: CASSQDSGGAWGTDTQYF. The chain joins TRBV4-3 to TRBJ2-3; 11 bases align to TRBD2. Germline V lookup: CDR1 LGHNA, CDR2 YSLEER. With 0 bases clipped from V and 1 base from J, the junction kept 6 bases outside the gene matches. CDR3 size: 18 residues.

This chain links TRBV5-1 with TRBJ2-5; D is possibly TRBD1 (5 bases). In germline, CDR1 is SGHRS, CDR2 YFSETQ. Between the trimmed V and J ends, which lost 1 base and 4 bases, there was a span of 11 bases. The CDR3 sequence is 14 residues long. Here the CDR3 reads CASSLYGRGETQYF. CDR3 nucleotides: TGCGCCAGCAGCTTGTATGGAAGGGGAGAGACCCAGTACTTC.

The rearrangement links TRBV19 to TRBJ1-5; D call uncertain. Germline CDR1 reads LNHDA; CDR2 reads SQIVND (reference sequence). The V gene lost 0 bases and the J gene lost 3 bases, with 12 bases spanning the gap. The CDR3 is 16 residues long. The CDR3 here is CASSIDRYGPNQPQHF. The DNA for the CDR3 is TGTGCCAGTAGTATAGACAGGTACGGTCCCAATCAGCCCCAGCATTTT.

There are a few counts of this clone. This rearrangement joins TRBV7-2 to TRBJ1-1; D remains unclear. Germline CDR1 reads SGHTA; CDR2 reads FQGNSA. Between the trimmed V and J ends, which lost 1 base and 1 base, there was a span of 4 bases. The CDR3 has 13 residues. The CDR3 nucleotides read TGTGCCAGCAGCTTAGGACAGAACACTGAAGCTTTCTTT. Translated, it gives CASSLGQNTEAFF. Full variable domain (outside the CDR3, taken from reference TRBV7-2 and TRBJ1-1): GAGVSQSPSNKVTEKGKDVELRCDPISGHTALYWYRQSLGQGLEFLIYFQGNSAPDKSGLPSDRFSAERTGGSVSTLTIQRTQQEDSAVYLCASSLGQNTEAFFGQGTRLTVV.

The rearrangement links TRBV2 to TRBJ1-6; 8 bases fit TRBD1. This CDR3 is built from 14 residues. Germline assignment: CDR1 SNHLY and CDR2 FYNNEI. Trimming removed 6 bases from V and 10 bases from J; junction bases left unmatched: 8. As DNA, the CDR3 is TGTGCCAGCAGCTCGGACAGGGTAGGCTCACCCCTCCACTTT. Translation: CASSSDRVGSPLHF.

This sequence joins TRBV27 and TRBJ1-2, with TRBD1 identical over 12 bases. CDR3 length: 16 residues. Germline V gene lookup returns CDR1 MNHEY and CDR2 SMNVEV (reference sequence). V shed 3 bases, J shed 3 bases, and the junction held 5 bases outside the gene matches. This chain's CDR3 is CASSFLGQGADYGYTF. CDR3 sequence (DNA): TGTGCCAGCAGTTTTCTGGGACAGGGGGCTGACTATGGCTACACCTTC.

This clone occurred a few times. This chain joins TRBV30 and TRBJ1-1, with D uncertain. The CDR3 covers 12 residues. Germline V CDR1 and CDR2: GTSNPN, SVGIG (reference sequence). The V end lost 7 bases, the J end lost 0 bases, and 9 bases lay between the germline ends. The CDR3 coding sequence is TGTGCCTCCAGCCACCTGAACACTGAAGCTTTCTTT. It codes for CASSHLNTEAFF.

The chain links TRBV29-1 to TRBJ1-2, with 9 bases matching TRBD1. The length of the CDR3 is 16 residues. Germline V gene sequence: CDR1 SQVTM, CDR2 ANQGSEA. V shed 6 bases and J 5 bases; nucleotides not matched to a gene: 16. The CDR3 sequence is CSVRGTGPAVGYGYTF. CDR3 sequence (DNA): TGCAGCGTGCGGGGGACAGGGCCCGCGGTGGGTTATGGCTACACCTTC.

This chain links TRBV5-5 with TRBJ2-7, with 8 bases fitting TRBD1. The junction had 6 bases not matched to a gene; V was cut back by 2 bases and J by 2 bases. From germline, CDR1 is SGHKS and CDR2 YYEKEE (reference sequence). The length of the CDR3 is 15 residues. CDR3 nucleotides: TGTGCCAGCAGCTTTCCAGGACAGGGTCCCTACGAGCAGTACTTC. Translating it yields CASSFPGQGPYEQYF. The variable domain in full, completed from reference TRBV5-5 and TRBJ2-7, reads DAGVTQSPTHLIKTRGQQVTLRCSPISGHKSVSWYQQVLGQGPQFIFQYYEKEERGRGNFPDRFSARQFPNYSSELNVNALLLGDSALYLCASSFPGQGPYEQYFGPGTRLTVT.

The chain carries TRBV9 and TRBJ2-1, with 14 bases fitting TRBD2. CDR1 is SGDLS, CDR2 YYNGEE, per germline. Trimming took 0 bases from V and 9 from J; bases not matched to a gene: 5. This CDR3 is 16 amino acids long. Written as DNA, the CDR3 is TGTGCCAGCAGCGTAGGACTAGCGGGGGGGCCCGGTGAGCAGTTCTTC. It codes for CASSVGLAGGPGEQFF.

The chain recombines TRBV28 with TRBJ1-1, with no clear D. CDR1 and CDR2 (germline): MDHEN, SYDVKM. V lost 5 bases and J 4 bases, leaving 8 bases between the germline ends. This CDR3 contains 12 residues. The CDR3: CASSEAFTEAFF. Here the CDR3 DNA reads TGTGCCAGCAGTGAGGCTTTCACTGAAGCTTTCTTT.

The chain uses TRBV29-1 and TRBJ1-1; 8 nucleotides agree with TRBD1. This CDR3 comprises 14 residues. V was clipped by 6 bases and J by 5 bases; unmatched bases: 11. Germline values: CDR1 SQVTM, CDR2 ANQGSEA. CDR3: CSVAPRQGMTEAFF. The CDR3 nucleotides are TGCAGCGTGGCCCCTAGACAGGGGATGACTGAAGCTTTCTTT.

This sequence joins TRBV7-9 and TRBJ1-3, with D possibly matching TRBD1 (5 bases). The CDR3 is 15 residues long. The V end lost 7 bases, the J end lost 0 bases, and 13 bases lay between the germline ends. Germline CDR1 is SEHNR and CDR2 is FQNEAQ (reference sequence). The CDR3 region has the DNA TGTGCCAGCATCAGGGAAGGGCGCTCTGGAAACACCATATATTTT. As protein: CASIREGRSGNTIYF.

V is TRBV7-9 and J is TRBJ2-7; a possible D gene is TRBD2 (6 bases). The CDR3 loop spans 14 amino acids. Germline V lookup: CDR1 SEHNR, CDR2 FQNEAQ (reference sequence). V was cut by 6 bases and J by 2 bases, with 14 bases left in between. CDR3 nucleotides: TGTGCCAGCAGTCCCAGTGGGGGGACCTACGAGCAGTACTTC. It yields the protein CASSPSGGTYEQYF.

This chain joins TRBV2 and TRBJ1-2; no clear D gene. From germline, CDR1 is SNHLY and CDR2 FYNNEI. Trimming removed 7 bases at V and 0 bases at J, with 9 bases between. This CDR3 is built from 13 residues. Here the CDR3 DNA reads TGTGCCAGCACGGGTGTTACTAACTATGGCTACACCTTC. It is translated as CASTGVTNYGYTF.

J is TRBJ2-2 and V is TRBV27; D may be TRBD1 (6 bases). The germline V and J ends were trimmed by 6 bases and 5 bases, with 19 bases remaining between them. CDR3 length: 16 residues. Germline loops: CDR1 MNHEY, CDR2 SMNVEV (reference sequence). The CDR3 loop reads CASRDGLAGVTGELFF. In DNA, the CDR3 is TGTGCCAGCAGGGACGGGTTAGCAGGGGTGACCGGGGAGCTGTTTTTT.

The chain links TRBV29-1 to TRBJ2-1, with D hard to call. Trimming removed 7 bases at V and 4 bases at J, with 8 bases between. CDR3 size: 11 residues. CDR1 and CDR2 (germline): SQVTM, ANQGSEA. Here the CDR3 reads CSGTGYNEQFF. CDR3 nucleotide sequence: TGCAGCGGAACGGGTTACAATGAGCAGTTCTTC.